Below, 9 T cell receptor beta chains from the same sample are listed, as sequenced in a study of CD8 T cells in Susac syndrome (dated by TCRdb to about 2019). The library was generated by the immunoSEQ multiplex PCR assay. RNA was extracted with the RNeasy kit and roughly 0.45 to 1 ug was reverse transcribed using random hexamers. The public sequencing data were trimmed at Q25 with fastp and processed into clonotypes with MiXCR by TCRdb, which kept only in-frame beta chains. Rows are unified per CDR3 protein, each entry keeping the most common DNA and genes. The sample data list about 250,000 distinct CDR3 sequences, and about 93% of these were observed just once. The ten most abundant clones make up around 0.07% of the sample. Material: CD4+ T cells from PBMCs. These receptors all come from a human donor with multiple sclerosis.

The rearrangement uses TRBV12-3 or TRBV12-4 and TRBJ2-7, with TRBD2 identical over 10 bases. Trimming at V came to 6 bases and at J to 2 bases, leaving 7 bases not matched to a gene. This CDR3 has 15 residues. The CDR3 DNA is TGTGCCAGCAGCCGTAGCGGGGGGAGCCCCTACGAGCAGTACTTC. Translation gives CASSRSGGSPYEQYF.

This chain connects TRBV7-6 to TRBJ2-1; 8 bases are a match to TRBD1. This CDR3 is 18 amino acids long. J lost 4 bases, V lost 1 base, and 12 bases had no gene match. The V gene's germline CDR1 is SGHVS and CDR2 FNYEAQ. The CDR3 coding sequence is TGTGCCAGCAGCTTAGTAGGCCCCGACAGGGGAGGATACAATGAGCAGTTCTTC. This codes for CASSLVGPDRGGYNEQFF. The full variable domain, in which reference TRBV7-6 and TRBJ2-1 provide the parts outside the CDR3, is GAGVSQSPRYKVTKRGQDVALRCDPISGHVSLYWYRQALGQGPEFLTYFNYEAQQDKSGLPNDRFSAERPEGSISTLTIQRTEQRDSAMYRCASSLVGPDRGGYNEQFFGPGTRLTVL.

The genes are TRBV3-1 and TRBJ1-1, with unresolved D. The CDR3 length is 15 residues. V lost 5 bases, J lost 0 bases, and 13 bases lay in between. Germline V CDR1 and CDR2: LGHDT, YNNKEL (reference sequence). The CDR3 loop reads CASSSQTRMNTEAFF. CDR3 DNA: TGTGCCAGCAGCTCACAGACGAGAATGAACACTGAAGCTTTCTTT.

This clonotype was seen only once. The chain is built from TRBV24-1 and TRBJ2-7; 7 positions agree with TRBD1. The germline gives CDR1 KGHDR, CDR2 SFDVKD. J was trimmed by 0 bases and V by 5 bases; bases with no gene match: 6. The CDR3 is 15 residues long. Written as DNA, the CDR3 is TGTGCCACCAGTGCTAAGGACAGGAGCTCCTACGAGCAGTACTTC. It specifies CATSAKDRSSYEQYF.

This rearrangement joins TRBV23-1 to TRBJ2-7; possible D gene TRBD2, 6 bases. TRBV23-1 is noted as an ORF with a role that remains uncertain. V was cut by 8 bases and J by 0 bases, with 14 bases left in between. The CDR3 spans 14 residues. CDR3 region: CASPERDCSYEQYV. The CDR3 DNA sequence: TGCGCCAGCCCGGAACGGGACTGCTCCTACGAGCAGTACGTC.

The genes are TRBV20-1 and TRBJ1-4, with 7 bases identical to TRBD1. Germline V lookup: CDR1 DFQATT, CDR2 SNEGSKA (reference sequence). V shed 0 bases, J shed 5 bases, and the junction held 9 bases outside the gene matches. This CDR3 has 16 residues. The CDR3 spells CSARDFRGQPNEKLFF. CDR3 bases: TGCAGTGCTAGAGATTTTAGGGGGCAGCCGAATGAAAAACTGTTTTTT.

As DNA, the CDR3 is TGCAGCGTTGGGACGTTTCCGATGAACACTGAAGCTTTCTTT. Translated, it gives CSVGTFPMNTEAFF. The V gene is TRBV29-1, the J gene TRBJ1-1; D is unresolved. CDR3 length equals 14 residues. Germline loops: CDR1 SQVTM, CDR2 ANQGSEA. Between the trimmed V and J ends, which lost 4 bases and 0 bases, there was a span of 12 bases.

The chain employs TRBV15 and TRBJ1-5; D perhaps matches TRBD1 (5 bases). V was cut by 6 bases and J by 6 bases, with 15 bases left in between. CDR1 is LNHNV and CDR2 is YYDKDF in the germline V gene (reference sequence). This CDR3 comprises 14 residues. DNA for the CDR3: TGTGCCACCAGTAACAGGTACGGTAGTCAGCCCCAGCATTTT. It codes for CATSNRYGSQPQHF. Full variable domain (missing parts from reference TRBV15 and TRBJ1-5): DAMVIQNPRYQVTQFGKPVTLSCSQTLNHNVMYWYQQKSSQAPKLLFHYYDKDFNNEADTPDNFQSRRPNTSFCFLDIRSPGLGDTAMYLCATSNRYGSQPQHFGDGTRLSIL.

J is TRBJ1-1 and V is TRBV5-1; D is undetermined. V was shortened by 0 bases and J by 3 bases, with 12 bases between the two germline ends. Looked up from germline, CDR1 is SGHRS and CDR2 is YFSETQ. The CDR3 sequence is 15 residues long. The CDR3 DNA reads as TGCGCCAGCAGCTTGGAGGGTAAGGGTTACACTGAAGCTTTCTTT. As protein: CASSLEGKGYTEAFF.